This TCR beta chain was identified during a study of control samples from healthy donors and cancer patients. Data came from immunoSEQ multiplex PCR; TCRdb stores just in-frame clones and leaves some out. The sample gives about 100,000 clones, roughly 87% of which show up once; more than 15% is in the top ten. CDR1 and CDR2 from the germline V gene are MNHEY and SMNVEV (reference sequence). Trimming stripped 4 bases from V and 5 bases from J, with 9 bases between. The CDR3 is made up of 14 amino acids. The receptor was isolated from a woman aged 45-65 years in good health. V usage is TRBV27 and J usage is TRBJ1-6, with a tentative D call TRBD1 (6 bases). The sample taken for sequencing was blood. The chain's CDR3 is CASSSYRDNSPLHF. CDR3 DNA sequence: TGTGCCAGCAGTTCATACAGGGATAATTCACCCCTCCACTTT.